The entry that follows covers one TCR beta chain sequence. Everyone who took part was about 18 to 90 years old, and they came from over 20 US areas. Participant-given clinical history determined each cohort assignment. The data are from a study of blood T cell repertoires in COVID-19. The protocol was immunoSEQ multiplex PCR, while the TCRdb copy is restricted to in-frame clones and leaves out a portion. The table shows roughly 270,000 clones, with around 80% occurring only once. CDR3 length: 15 residues. Germline CDR1 and CDR2: SGDLS and YYNGEE. V was shortened by 0 bases and J by 3 bases, with 12 bases between the two germline ends.

The origin of this receptor is a man aged 35 to 55 who had been exposed to COVID-19. Material for sequencing was PBMCs or T cells enriched from blood (not recorded which). The chain uses TRBV9 and TRBJ1-2; tentatively, D is TRBD1 (6 bases). The CDR3 region has the DNA TGTGCCAGCAGCGTAGAGACAGGACCTTACTATGGCTACACCTTC. Its translation: CASSVETGPYYGYTF.